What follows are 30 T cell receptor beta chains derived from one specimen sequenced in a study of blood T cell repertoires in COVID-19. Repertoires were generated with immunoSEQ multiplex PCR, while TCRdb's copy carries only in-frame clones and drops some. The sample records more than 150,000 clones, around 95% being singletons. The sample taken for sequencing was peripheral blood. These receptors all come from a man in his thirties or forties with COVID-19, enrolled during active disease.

The CDR3 coding sequence is TGTGCCAGCAGCCAGGCTAGCGGGTTCACCTACGAGCAGTACTTC. Protein product: CASSQASGFTYEQYF. The V call is TRBV3-1 (or the pseudogene TRBV3-2), the J call TRBJ2-7; 8 bases agree with TRBD2. The V and J ends lost 3 bases and 2 bases, in that order; junction bases with no gene match: 6. This CDR3 is built from 15 residues. Germline loops: CDR1 LGHDT, CDR2 YNNKEL (reference sequence).

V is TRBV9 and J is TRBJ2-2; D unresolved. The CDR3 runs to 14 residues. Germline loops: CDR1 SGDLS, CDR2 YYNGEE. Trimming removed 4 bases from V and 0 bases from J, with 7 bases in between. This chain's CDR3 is CASSPNPNTGELFF. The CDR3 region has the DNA TGTGCCAGCAGCCCCAATCCGAACACCGGGGAGCTGTTTTTT.

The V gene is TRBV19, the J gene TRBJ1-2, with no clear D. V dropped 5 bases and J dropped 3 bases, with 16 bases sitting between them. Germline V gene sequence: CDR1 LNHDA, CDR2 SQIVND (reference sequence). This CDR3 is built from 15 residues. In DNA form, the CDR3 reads TGTGCCAGTAGTTTACATTCGGGAAACGACTATGGCTACACCTTC. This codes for CASSLHSGNDYGYTF.

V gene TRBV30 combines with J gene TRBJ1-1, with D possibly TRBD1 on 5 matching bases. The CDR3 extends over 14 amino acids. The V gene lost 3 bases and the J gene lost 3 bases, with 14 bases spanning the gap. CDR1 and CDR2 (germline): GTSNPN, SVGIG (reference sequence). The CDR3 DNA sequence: TGTGCCTGGAGGTATGGGGCCAGATACACTGAAGCTTTCTTT. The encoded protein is CAWRYGARYTEAFF.

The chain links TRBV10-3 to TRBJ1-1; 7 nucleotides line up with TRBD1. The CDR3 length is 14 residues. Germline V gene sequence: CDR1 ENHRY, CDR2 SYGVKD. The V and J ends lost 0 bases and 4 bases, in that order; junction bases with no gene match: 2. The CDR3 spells CAISESSGGTEAFF. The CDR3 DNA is TGTGCCATCAGTGAGTCGTCAGGGGGCACTGAAGCTTTCTTT.

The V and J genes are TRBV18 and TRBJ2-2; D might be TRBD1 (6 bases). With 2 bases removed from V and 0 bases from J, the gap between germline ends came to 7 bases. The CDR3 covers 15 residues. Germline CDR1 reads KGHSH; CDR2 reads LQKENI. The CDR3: CASSPTGTNTGELFF. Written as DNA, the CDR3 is TGTGCCAGCTCACCAACAGGGACGAACACCGGGGAGCTGTTTTTT.

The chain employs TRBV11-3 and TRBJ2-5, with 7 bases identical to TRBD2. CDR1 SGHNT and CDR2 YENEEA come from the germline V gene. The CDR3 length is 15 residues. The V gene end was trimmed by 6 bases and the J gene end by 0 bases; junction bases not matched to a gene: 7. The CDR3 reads CASSWTRAYQETQYF. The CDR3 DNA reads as TGTGCCAGCAGTTGGACTAGAGCCTACCAAGAGACCCAGTACTTC.

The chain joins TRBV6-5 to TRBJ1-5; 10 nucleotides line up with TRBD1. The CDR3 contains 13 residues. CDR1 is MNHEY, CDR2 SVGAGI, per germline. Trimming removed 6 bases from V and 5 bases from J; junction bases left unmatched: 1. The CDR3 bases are TGTGCCAGCAGGGGGACAGGGGATCAGCCCCAGCATTTT. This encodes CASRGTGDQPQHF.

CDR3 DNA: TGTGCCAGCTCGCAGGGGGCGAACACTGAAGCTTTCTTT. Protein product: CASSQGANTEAFF. V is TRBV18 and J is TRBJ1-1; 8 nucleotides match TRBD1. CDR3 length: 13 amino acids. The germline CDR1 and CDR2 sequences are KGHSH and LQKENI. With 6 bases clipped from V and 1 base from J, the junction kept 1 base outside the gene matches.

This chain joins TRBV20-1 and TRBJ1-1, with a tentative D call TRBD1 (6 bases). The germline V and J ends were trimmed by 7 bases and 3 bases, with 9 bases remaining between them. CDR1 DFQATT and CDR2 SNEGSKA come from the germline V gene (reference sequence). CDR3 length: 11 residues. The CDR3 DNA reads TGCAGTGTAGGGGGGGACACTGAAGCTTTCTTT. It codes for CSVGGDTEAFF.

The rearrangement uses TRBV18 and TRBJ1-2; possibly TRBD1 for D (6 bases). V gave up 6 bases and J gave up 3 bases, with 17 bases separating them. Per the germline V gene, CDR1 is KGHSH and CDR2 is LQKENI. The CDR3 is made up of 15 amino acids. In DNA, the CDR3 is TGTGCCAGCTCCCCTGGACAGCTAGGCGACTATGGCTACACCTTC. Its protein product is CASSPGQLGDYGYTF.

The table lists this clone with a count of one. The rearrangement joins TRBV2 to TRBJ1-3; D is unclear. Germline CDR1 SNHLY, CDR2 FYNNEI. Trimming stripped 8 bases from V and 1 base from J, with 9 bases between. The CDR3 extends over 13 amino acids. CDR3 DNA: TGTGCCAGCGAACGAGGGTCTGGAAACACCATATATTTT. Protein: CASERGSGNTIYF.

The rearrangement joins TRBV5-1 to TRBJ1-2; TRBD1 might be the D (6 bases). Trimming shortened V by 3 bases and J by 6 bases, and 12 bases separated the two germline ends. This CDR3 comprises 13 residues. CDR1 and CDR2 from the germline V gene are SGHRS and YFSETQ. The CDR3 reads CASSSGTRHGYTF. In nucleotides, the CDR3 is TGCGCCAGCAGCTCCGGGACAAGACATGGCTACACCTTC.

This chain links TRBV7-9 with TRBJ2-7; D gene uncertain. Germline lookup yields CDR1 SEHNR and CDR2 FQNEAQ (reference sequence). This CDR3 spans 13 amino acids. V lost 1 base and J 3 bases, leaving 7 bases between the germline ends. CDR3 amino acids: CASSLGPNYEQYF. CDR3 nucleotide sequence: TGTGCCAGCAGCTTAGGTCCAAACTACGAGCAGTACTTC.

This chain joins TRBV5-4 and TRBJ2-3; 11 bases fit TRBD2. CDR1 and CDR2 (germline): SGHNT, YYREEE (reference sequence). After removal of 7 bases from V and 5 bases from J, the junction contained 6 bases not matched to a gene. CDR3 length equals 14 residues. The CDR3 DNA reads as TGTGCCAGCGGTCTAGCGGGGGGACAAGATACGCAGTATTTT. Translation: CASGLAGGQDTQYF.

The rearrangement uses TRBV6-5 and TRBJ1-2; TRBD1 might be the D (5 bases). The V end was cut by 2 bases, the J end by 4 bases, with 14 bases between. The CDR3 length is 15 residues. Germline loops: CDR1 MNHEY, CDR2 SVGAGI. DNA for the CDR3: TGTGCCAGCAGTTACGATACCGGGGGATTCTATGGCTACACCTTC. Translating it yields CASSYDTGGFYGYTF.

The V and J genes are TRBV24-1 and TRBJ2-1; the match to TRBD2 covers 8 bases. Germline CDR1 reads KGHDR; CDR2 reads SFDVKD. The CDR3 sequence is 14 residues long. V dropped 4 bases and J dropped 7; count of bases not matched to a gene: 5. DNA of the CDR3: TGTGCCACCAGTGACAGCGGGGGAAAAAATGAGCAGTTCTTC. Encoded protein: CATSDSGGKNEQFF.

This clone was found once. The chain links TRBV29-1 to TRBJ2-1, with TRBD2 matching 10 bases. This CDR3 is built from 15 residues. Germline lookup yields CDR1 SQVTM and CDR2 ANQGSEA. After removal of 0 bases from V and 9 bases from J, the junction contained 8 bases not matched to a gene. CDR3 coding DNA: TGCAGCGTTGAAGAGGGCCCTAGCGGGGGCGTTGAGCAGTTCTTC. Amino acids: CSVEEGPSGGVEQFF.

CDR3 bases: TGTGCCAGCAGTTCGGGACAGGGGTTGGGCTACACCTTC. Its protein product is CASSSGQGLGYTF. This chain joins TRBV27 and TRBJ1-2; 10 nucleotides agree with TRBD1. The CDR3 covers 13 residues. Trimming removed 4 bases from V and 8 bases from J; junction bases left unmatched: 4. CDR1 and CDR2 (germline): MNHEY, SMNVEV (reference sequence).

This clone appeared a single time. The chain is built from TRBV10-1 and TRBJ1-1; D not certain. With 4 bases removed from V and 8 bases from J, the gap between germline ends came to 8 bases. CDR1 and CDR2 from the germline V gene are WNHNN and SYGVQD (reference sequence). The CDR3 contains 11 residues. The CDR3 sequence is CASSVLGEAFF. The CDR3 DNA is TGCGCCAGCAGTGTACTAGGGGAAGCTTTCTTT.

The CDR3 nucleotides read TGTGCCAGCAGCCCTACAGTCTTGGCCTACGAGCAGTACTTC. Residues: CASSPTVLAYEQYF. The rearrangement joins TRBV7-3 to TRBJ2-7; D ambiguous. Germline assignment: CDR1 SGHTA and CDR2 FQGTGA. Trimming removed 5 bases at V and 2 bases at J, with 13 bases between. This CDR3 has 14 amino acids.

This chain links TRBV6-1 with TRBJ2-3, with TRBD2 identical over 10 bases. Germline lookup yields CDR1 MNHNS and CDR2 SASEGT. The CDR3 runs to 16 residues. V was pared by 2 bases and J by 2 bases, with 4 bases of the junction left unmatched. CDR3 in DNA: TGTGCCAGCAGTGAATCAAGCGGGGGGGCCACAGATACGCAGTATTTT. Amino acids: CASSESSGGATDTQYF.

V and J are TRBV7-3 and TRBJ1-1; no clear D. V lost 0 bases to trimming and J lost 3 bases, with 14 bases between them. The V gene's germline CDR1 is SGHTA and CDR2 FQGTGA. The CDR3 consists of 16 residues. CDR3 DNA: TGTGCCAGCAGCTTAACTCGGGAAGTCAGCGACACTGAAGCTTTCTTT. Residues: CASSLTREVSDTEAFF. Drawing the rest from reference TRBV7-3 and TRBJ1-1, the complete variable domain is GAGVSQTPSNKVTEKGKYVELRCDPISGHTALYWYRQSLGQGPEFLIYFQGTGAADDSGLPNDRFFAVRPEGSVSTLKIQRTERGDSAVYLCASSLTREVSDTEAFFGQGTRLTVV.

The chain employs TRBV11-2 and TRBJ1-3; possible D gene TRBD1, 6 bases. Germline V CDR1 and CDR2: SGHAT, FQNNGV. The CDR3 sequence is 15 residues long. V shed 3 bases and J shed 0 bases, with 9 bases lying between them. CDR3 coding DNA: TGTGCCAGCAGCTTCGACAGGCCCTCTGGAAACACCATATATTTT. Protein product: CASSFDRPSGNTIYF.

The DNA for the CDR3 is TGTGCCAGCAGCCCTTCCGGGGGGATGAACACTGAAGCTTTCTTT. Translating gives CASSPSGGMNTEAFF. This sequence joins TRBV7-9 and TRBJ1-1; perhaps TRBD1 as D (5 bases). Trimming took 5 bases from V and 0 from J, leaving 13 bases between them. This CDR3 comprises 15 residues. The V gene's germline CDR1 is SEHNR and CDR2 FQNEAQ (reference sequence).

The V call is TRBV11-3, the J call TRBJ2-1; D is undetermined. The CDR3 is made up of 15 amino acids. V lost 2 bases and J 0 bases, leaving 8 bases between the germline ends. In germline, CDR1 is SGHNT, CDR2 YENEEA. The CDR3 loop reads CASSLYWSSYNEQFF. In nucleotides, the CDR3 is TGTGCCAGCAGCTTATACTGGAGCTCCTACAATGAGCAGTTCTTC.

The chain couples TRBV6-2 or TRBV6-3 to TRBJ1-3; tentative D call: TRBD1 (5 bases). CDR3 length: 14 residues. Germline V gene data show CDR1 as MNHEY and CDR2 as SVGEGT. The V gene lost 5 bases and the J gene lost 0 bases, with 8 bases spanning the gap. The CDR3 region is CASSPTVSGNTIYF. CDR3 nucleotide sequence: TGTGCCAGCAGTCCGACAGTCTCTGGAAACACCATATATTTT.

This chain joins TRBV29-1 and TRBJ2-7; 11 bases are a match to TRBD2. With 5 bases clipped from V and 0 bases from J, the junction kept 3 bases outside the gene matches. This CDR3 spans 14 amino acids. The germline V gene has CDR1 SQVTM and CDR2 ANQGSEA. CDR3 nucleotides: TGCAGCGTTTACACTAGCGGGAGCTCCTACGAGCAGTACTTC. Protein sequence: CSVYTSGSSYEQYF.

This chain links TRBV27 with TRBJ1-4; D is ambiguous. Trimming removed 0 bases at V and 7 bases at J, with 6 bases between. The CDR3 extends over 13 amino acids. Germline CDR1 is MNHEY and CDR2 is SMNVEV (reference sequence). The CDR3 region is CASSLSEGEKLFF. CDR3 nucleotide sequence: TGTGCCAGCAGTTTATCGGAGGGTGAAAAACTGTTTTTT.

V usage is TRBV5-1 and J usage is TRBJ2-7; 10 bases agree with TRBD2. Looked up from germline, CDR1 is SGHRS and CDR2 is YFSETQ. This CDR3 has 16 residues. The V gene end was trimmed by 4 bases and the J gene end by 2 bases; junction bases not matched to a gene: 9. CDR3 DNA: TGCGCCAGCAGCATACAAAGCGGGGGGGCCCCCTACGAGCAGTACTTC. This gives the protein CASSIQSGGAPYEQYF. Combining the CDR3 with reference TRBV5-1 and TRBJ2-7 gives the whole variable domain KAGVTQTPRYLIKTRGQQVTLSCSPISGHRSVSWYQQTPGQGLQFLFEYFSETQRNKGNFPGRFSGRQFSNSRSEMNVSTLELGDSALYLCASSIQSGGAPYEQYFGPGTRLTVT.